The entry that follows covers one T cell receptor beta chain sequence. TCRdb keeps only in-frame clones here, not all; method: immunoSEQ multiplex PCR. Of around 300,000 clones listed, around 87% are singletons. This entry is derived from a study of blood T cell repertoires in COVID-19. The clonotype was recovered from a woman in her 30s who had recovered from COVID-19. Sequencing input: PBMCs or T cells enriched from blood (not recorded which).

The CDR3 loop is CASSLVRGQGEAFF. DNA of the CDR3: TGTGCCAGCAGCTTAGTAAGGGGGCAGGGGGAAGCTTTCTTT. This chain uses TRBV7-2 with TRBJ1-1, with TRBD1 matching 7 bases. V lost 1 base, J lost 8 bases, and 7 bases stayed unmatched. CDR3 size: 14 residues. From germline, CDR1 is SGHTA and CDR2 FQGNSA.